Below, 21 T cell receptor beta chains from the same sample are listed, as sequenced in a study of T cells in Graves' hyperthyroidism and ophthalmopathy. Amplification of TCR beta CDR3 regions used RNA as the template. The study used the HTBI primer set for a first-round RT-PCR of the TCR CDR3. In TCRdb, the multiplex PCR reads were re-called with MiXCR into one record per CDR3 protein. The data show 750,000 to 950,000 distinct CDR3 sequences, with 38% seen just once and 8.9% held by the top ten. Material for sequencing was blood. The receptors were sampled from a young man with Graves' hyperthyroidism.

This clonotype was seen many times. The chain joins TRBV19 to TRBJ1-5, with TRBD1 as a possible D gene (5 bases). Germline V CDR1 and CDR2: LNHDA, SQIVND (reference sequence). The CDR3 spans 14 residues. V was pared by 6 bases and J by 4 bases, with 13 bases between. CDR3 coding DNA: TGTGCCAGTAGGATAAACCGGGGGAATCAGCCCCAGCATTTT. Its protein is CASRINRGNQPQHF.

This clonotype was recorded a few times. This sequence joins TRBV20-1 and TRBJ2-5; possible D gene TRBD2, 6 bases. The CDR3 is 13 residues long. The germline V gene has CDR1 DFQATT and CDR2 SNEGSKA (reference sequence). Trimming left V 6 bases short and J 1 base short, with 12 bases between. In DNA, the CDR3 is TGCAGTGCCGCCGGGCGGGGCCAAGAGACCCAGTACTTC. This encodes CSAAGRGQETQYF.

V is TRBV9 and J is TRBJ1-2; possible D gene TRBD1, 6 bases. Germline V lookup: CDR1 SGDLS, CDR2 YYNGEE. The CDR3 covers 14 residues. V dropped 0 bases and J dropped 5 bases, with 11 bases sitting between them. CDR3 DNA: TGTGCCAGCAGCGTAGATGGTGGACAGTATGGCTACACCTTC. Translating it yields CASSVDGGQYGYTF.

On this clonotype: Given the absence of the conserved phenylalanine or tryptophan at the CDR3 end, a read error is likely. This chain joins TRBV11-1 and TRBJ1-1; D perhaps matches TRBD1 (6 bases). The CDR3 has 17 residues. Per the germline V gene, CDR1 is SGHAT and CDR2 is FQDESV (reference sequence). V was trimmed by 1 base and J by 5 bases, leaving 20 bases between them. CDR3 loop: CASSLGGGGGMRTEAFL. CDR3 DNA: TGTGCCAGCAGCTTAGGTGGGGGGGGCGGGATGAGGACTGAAGCTTTCCTT.

This clonotype has just a few counts. The chain has TRBV12-3 or TRBV12-4 and TRBJ2-5; a weak D match, TRBD1 (6 bases). Between the trimmed V and J ends, which lost 5 bases and 3 bases, there was a span of 13 bases. The CDR3 sequence is 14 residues long. The DNA of the CDR3 is TGTGCCAGCAGTACCACTAAGGGGGAAGAGACCCAGTACTTC. The encoded protein is CASSTTKGEETQYF.

This clonotype was counted a few times. The chain recombines TRBV14 with TRBJ2-7, with D tentatively TRBD2 (6 bases). Trimming left V 0 bases short and J 3 bases short, with 12 bases between. This CDR3 is built from 15 residues. Germline CDR1 reads SGHDN; CDR2 reads FVKESK. DNA for the CDR3: TGTGCCAGCAGCCAAGATGGGACTTCGATCTACGAGCAGTACTTC. Protein product: CASSQDGTSIYEQYF.

The J gene is TRBJ1-4, the V gene TRBV7-2; D uncertain. CDR1 is SGHTA and CDR2 is FQGNSA in the germline V gene. V was cut by 4 bases and J by 1 base, with 4 bases left in between. This CDR3 has 13 amino acids. For the CDR3, the DNA is TGTGCCAGCAGCTGGCTAACTAATGAAAAACTGTTTTTT. It codes for CASSWLTNEKLFF.

This clonotype was observed a handful of times. The J gene is TRBJ2-2, the V gene TRBV20-1; 9 nucleotides align to TRBD2. CDR3 length: 15 amino acids. Losses at the gene ends were 0 bases for V and 7 bases for J; bases not matched to a gene: 6. Germline V gene sequence: CDR1 DFQATT, CDR2 SNEGSKA (reference sequence). The CDR3, as DNA: TGCAGTGCTAGAGATAGCGGGAGATTGGACGGGGAGCTGTTTTTT. Translated, it gives CSARDSGRLDGELFF.

This clonotype was observed at least ten times. The rearrangement links TRBV5-1 to TRBJ1-2; TRBD1 might be the D (5 bases). Trimming pared 0 bases from V and 8 bases from J, leaving 17 bases between. In germline, CDR1 is SGHRS, CDR2 YFSETQ. This CDR3 region has 15 residues. The CDR3 bases are TGCGCCAGCAGCTTGGAAGGAATGGGTAGGGGCGGCTACACCTTC. It encodes CASSLEGMGRGGYTF.

The chain joins TRBV29-1 to TRBJ2-7; 8 bases fit TRBD1. The CDR3 is made up of 14 amino acids. Germline-derived CDR1 and CDR2 are SQVTM and ANQGSEA. J gave up 3 bases and V 0 bases, and 4 bases lay outside the gene matches. The CDR3 nucleotides read TGCAGCGTTGAAGACCAAGACAGGGGCTACGAGCAGTACTTC. Protein sequence: CSVEDQDRGYEQYF.

Concerning this clonotype itself: Being one base from a much bigger clone, this may be a read error. This sequence joins TRBV10-3 and TRBJ2-7, with 7 bases fitting TRBD1. The germline V gene encodes CDR1 ENHRY and CDR2 SYGVKD. V dropped 6 bases and J dropped 6; count of bases not matched to a gene: 14. The CDR3 contains 15 residues. The CDR3 DNA is TGTGCCATCAGAGGACGGGGACAGTTGGTCATCGAGCAGTACTTC. It yields the protein CAIRGRGQLVIEQYF.

The rearrangement links TRBV4-2 to TRBJ1-1; D remains unclear. The CDR3 is made up of 15 amino acids. The V end was cut by 5 bases, the J end by 3 bases, with 16 bases between. Germline values: CDR1 LGHNA, CDR2 YNFKEQ. CDR3: CASSLGGRVDTEAFF. The CDR3 coding sequence is TGTGCCAGCAGCTTAGGAGGGAGGGTAGACACTGAAGCTTTCTTT.

Comment on this clonotype: A read error is possible here, since a much larger clone lies one base away. The V call is TRBV7-8, the J call TRBJ1-3; 7 bases line up with TRBD1. The CDR3 totals 15 residues. V lost 4 bases, J lost 0 bases, and 3 bases stayed unmatched. Germline loops: CDR1 SGHVS, CDR2 FQNEAQ. The CDR3 protein is CASSWGQNSGNTIYF. The CDR3, as DNA: TGTGCCAGCAGCTGGGGACAGAACTCTGGAAACACCATATATTTT.

This clonotype was picked up one time. The rearrangement joins TRBV15 to TRBJ2-2, with 11 bases fitting TRBD1. V trimming: 3 bases; J trimming: 6 bases; junction bases outside the gene matches: 3. The CDR3 length is 15 residues. Germline V gene sequence: CDR1 LNHNV, CDR2 YYDKDF (reference sequence). CDR3 sequence: CATSSAGQGAGELFF. The CDR3 DNA follows: TGTGCCACCAGCAGCGCGGGACAGGGGGCCGGGGAGCTGTTTTTT.

To note about this clonotype: Because it lacks the conserved phenylalanine or tryptophan at the end, this CDR3 is likely a read error. The chain recombines TRBV7-8 with TRBJ1-3; D ambiguous. This CDR3 is built from 15 residues. The V end lost 4 bases, the J end lost 0 bases, and 10 bases lay between the germline ends. Germline CDR1 is SGHVS and CDR2 is FQNEAQ. In DNA form, the CDR3 reads TGTGCCAGCAGCTCCGGCAGTCACTCTGGAAACACCATATATCTT. This sequence encodes CASSSGSHSGNTIYL.

Details on this clonotype: This may be a read error, as it is one base from a much larger clone. The gene calls are TRBV7-9 and TRBJ1-4; D gene unclear. The germline CDR1 and CDR2 sequences are SEHNR and FQNEAQ (reference sequence). The CDR3 extends over 15 amino acids. The CDR3 nucleotides are TGTGCCAGCAGCTTAGGCCAGACAACTAATGAAAAACTGTCTTTT. This encodes CASSLGQTTNEKLSF.

This clonotype was counted many times. This sequence joins TRBV7-6 and TRBJ2-6; the D is unclear. The CDR3 length is 12 residues. The germline V gene has CDR1 SGHVS and CDR2 FNYEAQ. Trimming stripped 8 bases from V and 3 bases from J, with 5 bases between. Here the CDR3 DNA reads TGTGCCAGCGGATATGGGGCCAACGTCCTGACTTTC. Its translation is CASGYGANVLTF.

The chain employs TRBV2 and TRBJ2-2; 7 bases match TRBD2. Trimming cost V 3 bases and J 1 base; bases outside gene matches: 8. The CDR3 loop spans 17 amino acids. Germline CDR1 is SNHLY and CDR2 is FYNNEI. The CDR3 reads CASSDFERDENTGELFF. The CDR3, as DNA: TGTGCCAGCAGTGACTTTGAGCGGGATGAGAACACCGGGGAGCTGTTTTTT.

This clonotype came up a few times. The rearrangement uses TRBV4-1 and TRBJ1-6; weak D call: TRBD1 (6 bases). The CDR3 spans 13 residues. Trimming shortened V by 2 bases and J by 10 bases, and 9 bases separated the two germline ends. Germline CDR1 reads MGHRA; CDR2 reads YSYEKL. CDR3 residues: CASSQFRGSPLHF. CDR3 nucleotide sequence: TGCGCCAGCAGCCAATTCAGGGGCTCACCCCTCCACTTT.

The chain links TRBV7-2 to TRBJ2-2; D remains ambiguous. Trimming shortened V by 1 base and J by 7 bases, and 16 bases separated the two germline ends. This CDR3 region has 16 residues. Germline CDR1 is SGHTA and CDR2 is FQGNSA. The CDR3 spells CASSLVPGRMIGELFF. The CDR3 bases are TGTGCCAGCAGCTTAGTCCCCGGCCGTATGATCGGGGAGCTGTTTTTT.

The sample holds a few counts of this clonotype. The gene calls are TRBV7-3 and TRBJ1-5; 8 bases map to TRBD1. This CDR3 region has 16 residues. V lost 1 base, J lost 7 bases, and 9 bases stayed unmatched. In germline, CDR1 is SGHTA, CDR2 FQGTGA. DNA for the CDR3: TGTGCCAGCAGCTTAAGAGGGTCGGACAGGGCCCAGCCCCAGCATTTT. It is translated as CASSLRGSDRAQPQHF.